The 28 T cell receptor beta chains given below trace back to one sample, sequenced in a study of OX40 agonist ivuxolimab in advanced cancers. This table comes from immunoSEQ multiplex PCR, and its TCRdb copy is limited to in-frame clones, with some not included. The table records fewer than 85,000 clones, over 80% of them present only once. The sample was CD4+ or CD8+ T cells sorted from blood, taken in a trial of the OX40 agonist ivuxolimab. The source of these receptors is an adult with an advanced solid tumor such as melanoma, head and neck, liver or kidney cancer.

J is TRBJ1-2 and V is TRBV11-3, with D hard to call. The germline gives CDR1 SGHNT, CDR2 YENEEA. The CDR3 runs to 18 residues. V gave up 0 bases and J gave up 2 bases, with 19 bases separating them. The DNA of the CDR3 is TGTGCCAGCAGCTTAGAAGGCAGCCTAACCTTGTCCAACTATGGCTACACCTTC. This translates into CASSLEGSLTLSNYGYTF.

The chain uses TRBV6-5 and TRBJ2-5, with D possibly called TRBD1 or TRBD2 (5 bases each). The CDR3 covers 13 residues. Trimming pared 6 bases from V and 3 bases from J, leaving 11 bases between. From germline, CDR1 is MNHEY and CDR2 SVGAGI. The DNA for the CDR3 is TGTGCCAGCAGCCCCGGGACGGAAGAGACCCAGTACTTC. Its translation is CASSPGTEETQYF.

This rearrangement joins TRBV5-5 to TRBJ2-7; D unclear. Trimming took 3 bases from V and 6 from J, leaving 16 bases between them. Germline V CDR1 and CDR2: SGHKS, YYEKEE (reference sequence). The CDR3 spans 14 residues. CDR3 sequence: CASSSLEKKSEQYF. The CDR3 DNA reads TGTGCCAGCAGCTCTTTAGAAAAGAAGTCCGAGCAGTACTTC.

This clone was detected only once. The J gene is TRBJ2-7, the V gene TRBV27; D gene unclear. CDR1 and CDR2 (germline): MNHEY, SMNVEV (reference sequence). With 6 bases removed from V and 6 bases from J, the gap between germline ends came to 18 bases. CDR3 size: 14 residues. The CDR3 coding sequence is TGTGCCAGCAGCCAGGAAGTCCAGGCCGTCGAGCAGTACTTC. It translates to CASSQEVQAVEQYF.

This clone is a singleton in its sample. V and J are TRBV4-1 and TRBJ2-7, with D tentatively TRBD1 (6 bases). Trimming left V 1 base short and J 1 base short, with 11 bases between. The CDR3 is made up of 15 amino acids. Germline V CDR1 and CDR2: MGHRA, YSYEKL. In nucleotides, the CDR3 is TGCGCCAGCAGCCAAGGGTCAGGACAGTCCTACGAGCAGTACTTC. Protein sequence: CASSQGSGQSYEQYF.

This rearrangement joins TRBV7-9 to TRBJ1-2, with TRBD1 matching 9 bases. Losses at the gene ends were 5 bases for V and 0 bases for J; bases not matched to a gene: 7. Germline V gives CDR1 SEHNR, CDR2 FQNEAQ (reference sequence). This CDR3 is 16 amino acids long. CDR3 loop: CASSRPDRGANYGYTF. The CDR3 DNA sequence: TGTGCCAGCAGCCGACCCGACAGGGGGGCTAACTATGGCTACACCTTC.

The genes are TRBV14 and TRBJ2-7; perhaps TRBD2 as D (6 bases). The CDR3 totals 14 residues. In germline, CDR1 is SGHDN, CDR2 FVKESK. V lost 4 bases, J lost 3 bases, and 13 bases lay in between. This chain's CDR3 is CASSLLRGNYEQYF. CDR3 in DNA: TGTGCCAGCAGCCTCCTTCGGGGGAACTACGAGCAGTACTTC. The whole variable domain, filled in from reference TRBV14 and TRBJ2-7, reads EAGVTQFPSHSVIEKGQTVTLRCDPISGHDNLYWYRRVMGKEIKFLLHFVKESKQDESGMPNNRFLAERTGGTYSTLKVQPAELEDSGVYFCASSLLRGNYEQYFGPGTRLTVT.

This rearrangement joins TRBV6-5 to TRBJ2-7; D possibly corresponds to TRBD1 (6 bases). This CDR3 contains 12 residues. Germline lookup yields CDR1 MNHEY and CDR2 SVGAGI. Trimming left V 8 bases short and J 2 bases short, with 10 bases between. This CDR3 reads CASGPGAYEQYF. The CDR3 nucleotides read TGTGCCAGCGGGCCAGGGGCCTACGAGCAGTACTTC.

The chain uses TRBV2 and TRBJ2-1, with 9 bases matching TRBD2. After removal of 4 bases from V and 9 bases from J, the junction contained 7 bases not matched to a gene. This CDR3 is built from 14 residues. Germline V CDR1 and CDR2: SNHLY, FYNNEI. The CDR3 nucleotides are TGTGCCAGCAGTGCGGTGGGAGCGGGAGGTGAGCAGTTCTTC. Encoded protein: CASSAVGAGGEQFF.

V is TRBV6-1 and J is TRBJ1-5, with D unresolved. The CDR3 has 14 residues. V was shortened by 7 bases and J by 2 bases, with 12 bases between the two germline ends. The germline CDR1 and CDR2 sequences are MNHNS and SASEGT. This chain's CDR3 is CASIGRDGNQPQHF. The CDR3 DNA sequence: TGTGCCAGCATTGGTAGAGATGGCAATCAGCCCCAGCATTTT.

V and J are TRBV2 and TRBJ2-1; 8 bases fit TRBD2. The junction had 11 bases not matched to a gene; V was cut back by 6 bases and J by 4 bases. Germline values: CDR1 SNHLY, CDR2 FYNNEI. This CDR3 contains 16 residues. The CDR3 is CASSGELAAGYNEQFF. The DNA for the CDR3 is TGTGCCAGCAGCGGTGAACTAGCGGCCGGATACAATGAGCAGTTCTTC.

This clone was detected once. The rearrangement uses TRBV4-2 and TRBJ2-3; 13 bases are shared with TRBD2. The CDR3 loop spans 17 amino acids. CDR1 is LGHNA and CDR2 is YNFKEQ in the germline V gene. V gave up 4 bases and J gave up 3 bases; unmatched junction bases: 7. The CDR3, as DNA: TGTGCCAGCAGCCCCCGGACTAGCGGGAGTTCAACAGATACGCAGTATTTT. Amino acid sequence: CASSPRTSGSSTDTQYF.

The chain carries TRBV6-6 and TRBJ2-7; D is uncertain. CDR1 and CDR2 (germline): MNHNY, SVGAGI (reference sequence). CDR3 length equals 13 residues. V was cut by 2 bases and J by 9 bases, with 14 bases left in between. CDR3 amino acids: CASSYPKSPWQYF. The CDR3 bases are TGTGCCAGCAGTTACCCCAAATCCCCATGGCAGTACTTC.

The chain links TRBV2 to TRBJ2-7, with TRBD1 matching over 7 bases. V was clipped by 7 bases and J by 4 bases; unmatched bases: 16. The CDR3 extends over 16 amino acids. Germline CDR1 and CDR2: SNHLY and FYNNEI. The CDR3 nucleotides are TGTGCCAGCAAGTTTTCTCCGGGACAGCAAGAGTACGAGCAGTACTTC. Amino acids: CASKFSPGQQEYEQYF.

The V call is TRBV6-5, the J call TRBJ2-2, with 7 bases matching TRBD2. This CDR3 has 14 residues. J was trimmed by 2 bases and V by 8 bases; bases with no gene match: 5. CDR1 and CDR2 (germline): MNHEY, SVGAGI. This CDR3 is CASLTSRNTGELFF. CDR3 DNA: TGTGCCAGCCTGACTAGCCGAAACACCGGGGAGCTGTTTTTT.

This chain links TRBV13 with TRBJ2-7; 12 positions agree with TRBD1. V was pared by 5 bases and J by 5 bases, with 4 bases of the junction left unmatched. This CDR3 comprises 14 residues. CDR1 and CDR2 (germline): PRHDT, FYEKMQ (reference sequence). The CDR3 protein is CASSRDRGPHEQYF. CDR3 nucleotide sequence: TGTGCCAGCAGCCGGGACAGGGGGCCCCACGAGCAGTACTTC.

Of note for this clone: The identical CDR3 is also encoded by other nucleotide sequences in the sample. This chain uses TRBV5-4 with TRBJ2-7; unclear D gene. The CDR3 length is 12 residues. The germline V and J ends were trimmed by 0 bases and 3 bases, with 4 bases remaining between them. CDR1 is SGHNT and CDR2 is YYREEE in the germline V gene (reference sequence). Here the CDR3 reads CASSLGGYEQYF. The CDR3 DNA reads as TGTGCCAGCAGCTTGGGCGGCTACGAGCAGTACTTC.

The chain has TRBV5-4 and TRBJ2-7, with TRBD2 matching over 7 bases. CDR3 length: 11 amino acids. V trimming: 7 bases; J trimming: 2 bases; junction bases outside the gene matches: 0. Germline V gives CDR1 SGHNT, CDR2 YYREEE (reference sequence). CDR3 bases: TGTGCCAGCGGGGGGGCCTACGAGCAGTACTTC. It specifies CASGGAYEQYF.

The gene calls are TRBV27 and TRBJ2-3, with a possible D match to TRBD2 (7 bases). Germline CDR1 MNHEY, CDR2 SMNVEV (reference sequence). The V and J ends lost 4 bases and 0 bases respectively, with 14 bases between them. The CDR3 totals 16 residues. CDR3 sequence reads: CASSWGLSGSTDTQYF. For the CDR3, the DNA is TGTGCCAGCAGTTGGGGGCTTAGCGGGAGCACAGATACGCAGTATTTT.

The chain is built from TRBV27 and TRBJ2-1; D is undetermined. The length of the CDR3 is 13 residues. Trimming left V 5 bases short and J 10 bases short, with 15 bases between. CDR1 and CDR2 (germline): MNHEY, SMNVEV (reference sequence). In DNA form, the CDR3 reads TGTGCCAGCAGTGGAACGGGCCTCCTGGAGCAGTTCTTC. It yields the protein CASSGTGLLEQFF.

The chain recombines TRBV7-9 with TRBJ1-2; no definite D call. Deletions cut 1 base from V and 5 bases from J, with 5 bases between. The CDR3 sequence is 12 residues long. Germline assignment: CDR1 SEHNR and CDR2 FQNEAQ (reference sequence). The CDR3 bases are TGTGCCAGCAGCTTAGAAGGGTATGGCTACACCTTC. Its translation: CASSLEGYGYTF.

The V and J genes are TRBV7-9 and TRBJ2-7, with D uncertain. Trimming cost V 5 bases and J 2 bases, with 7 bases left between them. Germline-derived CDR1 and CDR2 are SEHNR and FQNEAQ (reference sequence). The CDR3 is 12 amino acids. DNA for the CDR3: TGTGCCAGCAGCCCGGACCCCTACGAGCAGTACTTC. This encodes CASSPDPYEQYF.

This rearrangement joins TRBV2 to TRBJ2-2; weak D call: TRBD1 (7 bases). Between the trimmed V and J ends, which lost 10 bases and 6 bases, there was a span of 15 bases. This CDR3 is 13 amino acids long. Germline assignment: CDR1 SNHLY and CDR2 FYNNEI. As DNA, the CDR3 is TGTGCCATATACAGGGGAGGCGCCGGGGAGCTGTTTTTT. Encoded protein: CAIYRGGAGELFF.

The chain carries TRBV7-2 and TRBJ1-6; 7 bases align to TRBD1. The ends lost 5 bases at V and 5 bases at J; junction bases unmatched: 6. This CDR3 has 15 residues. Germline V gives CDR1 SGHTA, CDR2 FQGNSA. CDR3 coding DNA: TGTGCCAGCAGCCCTAGGGACAGAAATAATTCACCCCTCCACTTT. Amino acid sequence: CASSPRDRNNSPLHF.

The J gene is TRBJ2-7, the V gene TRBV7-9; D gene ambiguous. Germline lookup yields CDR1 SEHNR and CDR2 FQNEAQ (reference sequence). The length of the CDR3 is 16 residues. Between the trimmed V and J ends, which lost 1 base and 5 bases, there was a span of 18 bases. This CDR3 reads CASSLGEGNSRHEQYF. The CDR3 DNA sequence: TGTGCCAGCAGCTTAGGGGAAGGGAATAGTCGGCACGAGCAGTACTTC.

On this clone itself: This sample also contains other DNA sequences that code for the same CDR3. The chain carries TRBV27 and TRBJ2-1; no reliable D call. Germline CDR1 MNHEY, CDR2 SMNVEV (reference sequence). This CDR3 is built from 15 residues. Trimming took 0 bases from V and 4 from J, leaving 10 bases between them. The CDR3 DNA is TGTGCCAGCAGTTTATCGGGCAGTTCATACAATGAGCAGTTCTTC. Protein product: CASSLSGSSYNEQFF.

CDR3 residues: CALEPGQGHYGYTF. The CDR3 DNA sequence: TGTGCCTTGGAGCCGGGACAGGGACACTATGGCTACACCTTC. The V and J genes are TRBV30 and TRBJ1-2; 9 bases line up with TRBD1. This CDR3 spans 14 amino acids. CDR1 is GTSNPN and CDR2 is SVGIG in the germline V gene (reference sequence). The V and J ends lost 7 bases and 3 bases, in that order; junction bases with no gene match: 9.

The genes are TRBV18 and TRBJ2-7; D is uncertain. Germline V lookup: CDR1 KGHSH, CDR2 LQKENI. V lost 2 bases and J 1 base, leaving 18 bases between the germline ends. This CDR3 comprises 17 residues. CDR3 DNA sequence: TGTGCCAGCTCACCAGAACTAACCCGGGTCGGATCCTACGAGCAGTACTTC. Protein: CASSPELTRVGSYEQYF.